A single sample is the source of the 25 T cell receptor beta chains below, sequenced in a study of neurological immune-mediated disorders. Described time point: longitudinal time-point 3. One entry per CDR3 protein, called by TCRdb with MiXCR from the 5' RACE reads. This table holds fewer than 85,000 distinct CDR3 sequences, approximately 4.6% found once. The source material was PBMCs. The receptors originated from a woman aged 55-75 years with multiple sclerosis.

At least ten counts were recorded for this clonotype. The CDR3 DNA is TGTGCCATCAGTGATCTGTACGAGCAGTACTTC. This translates into CAISDLYEQYF. This chain joins TRBV10-3 and TRBJ2-7; D is ambiguous. CDR1 and CDR2 (germline): ENHRY, SYGVKD. V shed 3 bases and J shed 4 bases, with 4 bases lying between them. There are 11 residues in the CDR3.

This clonotype was seen repeatedly, ten times or more. The V and J genes are TRBV11-2 and TRBJ2-3; D is unresolved. The germline CDR1 and CDR2 sequences are SGHAT and FQNNGV. The CDR3 consists of 13 residues. V gave up 3 bases and J gave up 1 base, with 5 bases separating them. CDR3 DNA sequence: TGTGCCAGCAGCTTGGACCGCACAGATACGCAGTATTTT. Protein: CASSLDRTDTQYF. Filled out from reference TRBV11-2 and TRBJ2-3, the complete variable domain reads EAGVAQSPRYKIIEKRQSVAFWCNPISGHATLYWYQQILGQGPKLLIQFQNNGVVDDSQLPKDRFSAERLKGVDSTLKIQPAKLEDSAVYLCASSLDRTDTQYFGPGTRLTVL.

This clonotype was found many times. This chain connects TRBV5-6 to TRBJ1-2; 8 nucleotides match TRBD1. The germline gives CDR1 SGHDT, CDR2 YYEEEE. V shed 0 bases and J 8 bases; nucleotides not matched to a gene: 3. The CDR3 has 13 residues. The CDR3 coding sequence is TGTGCCAGCAGCTTGGGGACAGGGCCCGGCTACACCTTC. Its protein is CASSLGTGPGYTF.

This clonotype was counted many times. The V gene is TRBV20-1, the J gene TRBJ2-7, with 10 bases aligning to TRBD2. Per the germline V gene, CDR1 is DFQATT and CDR2 is SNEGSKA (reference sequence). The CDR3 spans 14 residues. V gave up 5 bases and J gave up 2 bases; unmatched junction bases: 6. CDR3 bases: TGCAGTGCTCGGACTAGCGGCAAAACCTACGAGCAGTACTTC. Translating it yields CSARTSGKTYEQYF.

This clonotype was found many times. CDR3 sequence: CSAPKPGGDTQYF. The CDR3 DNA reads TGCAGTGCTCCCAAGCCAGGGGGAGATACGCAGTATTTT. The genes are TRBV20-1 and TRBJ2-3; 7 positions match TRBD1. This CDR3 is 13 amino acids long. V lost 5 bases, J lost 5 bases, and 7 bases stayed unmatched. The V gene's germline CDR1 is DFQATT and CDR2 SNEGSKA (reference sequence).

This clonotype was seen many times. The genes are TRBV7-2 and TRBJ2-1, with 8 bases fitting TRBD2. V dropped 5 bases and J dropped 4; count of bases not matched to a gene: 7. The CDR3 has 15 residues. CDR1 is SGHTA and CDR2 is FQGNSA in the germline V gene. The CDR3 loop reads CASSIGGAGYNEQFF. The CDR3 bases are TGTGCCAGCAGCATCGGGGGGGCCGGATACAATGAGCAGTTCTTC.

At least ten counts were recorded for this clonotype. V is TRBV2 and J is TRBJ2-5; D is unclear. The CDR3 totals 13 residues. Looked up from germline, CDR1 is SNHLY and CDR2 is FYNNEI. V was pared by 3 bases and J by 3 bases, with 8 bases between. In DNA, the CDR3 is TGTGCCAGCAGTGAGTTGTGGGAAGAGACCCAGTACTTC. This sequence encodes CASSELWEETQYF.

This clonotype was recorded many times. The rearrangement uses TRBV29-1 and TRBJ2-7; weak D call: TRBD1 (6 bases). The V gene's germline CDR1 is SQVTM and CDR2 ANQGSEA. Trimming shortened V by 7 bases and J by 1 base, and 14 bases separated the two germline ends. The CDR3 is made up of 13 amino acids. This CDR3 is CSAIGQQSYEQYF. CDR3 nucleotide sequence: TGCAGCGCAATCGGACAGCAGTCCTACGAGCAGTACTTC.

This clonotype has a count of ten or more. V usage is TRBV11-1 and J usage is TRBJ1-1; the match to TRBD1 covers 7 bases. Trimming removed 5 bases from V and 2 bases from J; junction bases left unmatched: 5. In germline, CDR1 is SGHAT, CDR2 FQDESV (reference sequence). The CDR3 loop spans 14 amino acids. The CDR3 here is CASSPNRGNTEAFF. CDR3 nucleotides: TGTGCCAGCAGCCCAAACAGGGGAAACACTGAAGCTTTCTTT.

This clonotype showed up many times. This chain uses TRBV20-1 with TRBJ1-6, with 8 bases identical to TRBD1. Trimming took 4 bases from V and 10 from J; bases not matched to a gene: 12. CDR3 length: 15 residues. Germline V CDR1 and CDR2: DFQATT, SNEGSKA (reference sequence). The CDR3 reads CSATDRQGLASPLHF. For the CDR3, the DNA is TGCAGTGCTACCGACCGACAGGGGTTAGCCTCACCCCTCCACTTT.

This clonotype was counted many times. The V call is TRBV5-1, the J call TRBJ2-2; D ambiguous. This CDR3 comprises 12 residues. Trimming pared 0 bases from V and 6 bases from J, leaving 3 bases between. CDR1 and CDR2 from the germline V gene are SGHRS and YFSETQ. CDR3 sequence reads: CASSLGSGELFF. CDR3 DNA: TGCGCCAGCAGCTTGGGGTCCGGGGAGCTGTTTTTT.

This clonotype was found many times. The DNA of the CDR3 is TGTGCCAGCAGTACCGGTCCCACAAGGGAGCAGTACTTC. Protein: CASSTGPTREQYF. The chain has TRBV12-3 or TRBV12-4 and TRBJ2-7; no clear D. Trimming stripped 5 bases from V and 7 bases from J, with 15 bases between. This CDR3 has 13 residues.

Ten or more counts support this clonotype. The chain couples TRBV5-1 to TRBJ2-7; no clear D gene. Germline V gene sequence: CDR1 SGHRS, CDR2 YFSETQ. The CDR3 loop spans 15 amino acids. Between the trimmed V and J ends, which lost 2 bases and 0 bases, there was a span of 12 bases. DNA of the CDR3: TGCGCCAGCAGCTTAGGACCGGTTAGCTCCTACGAGCAGTACTTC. Protein sequence: CASSLGPVSSYEQYF.

There are many counts of this clonotype. The gene calls are TRBV6-5 and TRBJ2-6, with D tentatively TRBD1 (6 bases). This CDR3 contains 22 residues. Germline CDR1 and CDR2: MNHEY and SVGAGI. The V end lost 0 bases, the J end lost 0 bases, and 24 bases lay between the germline ends. Here the CDR3 reads CASSYSRQHRVQPFSGANVLTF. The CDR3 nucleotides are TGTGCCAGCAGTTACTCGCGCCAACACAGGGTTCAACCCTTCTCTGGGGCCAACGTCCTGACTTTC.

This clonotype was counted ten times or more. The chain combines TRBV11-2 with TRBJ1-2; no clear D gene. The CDR3 covers 13 residues. V lost 2 bases and J 1 base, leaving 5 bases between the germline ends. Germline lookup yields CDR1 SGHAT and CDR2 FQNNGV. The CDR3 DNA follows: TGTGCCAGCAGCTTACCGGATAACTATGGCTACACCTTC. Translating gives CASSLPDNYGYTF.

This clonotype appeared many times. The chain employs TRBV5-1 and TRBJ1-1; TRBD1 is a possible D gene (5 bases). The CDR3 spans 17 residues. Germline CDR1 and CDR2: SGHRS and YFSETQ. Deletions cut 1 base from V and 0 bases from J, with 16 bases between. CDR3 nucleotides: TGCGCCAGCAGCTTGTTGGAGACAGCCCGGATGAACACTGAAGCTTTCTTT. Translation: CASSLLETARMNTEAFF.

This clonotype was picked up many times. This rearrangement joins TRBV20-1 to TRBJ2-7; D uncertain. Germline values: CDR1 DFQATT, CDR2 SNEGSKA (reference sequence). Trimming stripped 3 bases from V and 5 bases from J, with 11 bases between. CDR3 length equals 12 residues. The DNA of the CDR3 is TGCAGTGCTAGCAATCTTAGAAACGAGCAGTACTTC. Protein sequence: CSASNLRNEQYF.

This clonotype was found many times. This rearrangement joins TRBV3-1 to TRBJ2-7; 7 bases match TRBD1. V was clipped by 3 bases and J by 2 bases; unmatched bases: 4. The germline CDR1 and CDR2 sequences are LGHDT and YNNKEL (reference sequence). This CDR3 region has 14 residues. CDR3 in DNA: TGTGCCAGCAGCCAGGAGACAGGGACCTACGAGCAGTACTTC. Translating it yields CASSQETGTYEQYF.

Ten or more counts support this clonotype. The chain links TRBV27 to TRBJ2-7; the match to TRBD1 covers 11 bases. Germline V gives CDR1 MNHEY, CDR2 SMNVEV (reference sequence). The CDR3 is 16 residues long. V dropped 0 bases and J dropped 5; count of bases not matched to a gene: 6. The CDR3 coding sequence is TGTGCCAGCAGTTTATCATCGTGGGGACAGGGGGACGAGCAGTACTTC. It specifies CASSLSSWGQGDEQYF.

Ten or more counts support this clonotype. The genes are TRBV20-1 and TRBJ2-6; tentatively, D is TRBD1 (5 bases). CDR1 is DFQATT and CDR2 is SNEGSKA in the germline V gene (reference sequence). CDR3 size: 17 residues. The ends were cut back, 3 bases at V and 0 bases at J, with 15 bases in the middle. The CDR3: CSASWGPASSGANVLTF. Here the CDR3 DNA reads TGCAGTGCTAGTTGGGGCCCCGCCAGCTCTGGGGCCAACGTCCTGACTTTC.

In its sample, this clonotype was seen many times. This chain uses TRBV12-3 or TRBV12-4 with TRBJ2-5; 11 bases line up with TRBD2. With 6 bases clipped from V and 3 bases from J, the junction kept 3 bases outside the gene matches. This CDR3 is 14 amino acids long. The CDR3 DNA reads TGTGCCAGCAGCTCTAGCGGGGGGAAAGAGACCCAGTACTTC. It encodes CASSSSGGKETQYF.

In its sample, this clonotype was seen many times. The rearrangement links TRBV15 to TRBJ1-2; D not certain. The CDR3 totals 14 residues. Germline CDR1 reads LNHNV; CDR2 reads YYDKDF (reference sequence). The V end was cut by 0 bases, the J end by 4 bases, with 9 bases between. CDR3 DNA sequence: TGTGCCACCAGCAGAGATTCGACACTCTATGGCTACACCTTC. Amino acid sequence: CATSRDSTLYGYTF.

This clonotype was detected many times. The rearrangement joins TRBV9 to TRBJ2-5; no clear D gene. The CDR3 sequence is 16 residues long. Germline V gene lookup returns CDR1 SGDLS and CDR2 YYNGEE. The V end lost 4 bases, the J end lost 2 bases, and 18 bases lay between the germline ends. CDR3 sequence: CASSPEHPTGQETQYF. CDR3 in DNA: TGTGCCAGCAGCCCAGAACACCCGACCGGGCAAGAGACCCAGTACTTC.

This clonotype was detected many times. The rearrangement uses TRBV14 and TRBJ2-3, with D uncertain. The CDR3 is made up of 15 amino acids. Trimming pared 4 bases from V and 1 base from J, leaving 12 bases between. Germline V gene lookup returns CDR1 SGHDN and CDR2 FVKESK. The CDR3 is CASSLYSLGTDTQYF. The CDR3 DNA is TGTGCCAGCAGCCTCTATAGCCTAGGCACAGATACGCAGTATTTT.

This clonotype has ten or more counts. V and J are TRBV20-1 and TRBJ2-1, with 8 bases that match TRBD1. V lost 7 bases and J lost 7; bases outside the gene matches: 15. Germline lookup yields CDR1 DFQATT and CDR2 SNEGSKA (reference sequence). The CDR3 is 15 amino acids. CDR3 in amino acids: CSGIYRGRMLNEQFF. As DNA, the CDR3 is TGCAGTGGCATTTACAGGGGGAGGATGTTAAATGAGCAGTTCTTC.